These 24 T cell receptor beta chains came from one sample sequenced in a study of blood T cell repertoires in COVID-19. Measured with immunoSEQ multiplex PCR; TCRdb has only the in-frame clones, and not every one. The top ten hold 5% to 6.5% of the sample, which has roughly 200,000 clones, 70% to 90% seen once. The sample comprised peripheral blood. These receptors all stem from a man aged 35-49 years with active or convalescent COVID-19.

The CDR3 region has the DNA TGTGCCAGCAGCTTAGACTTCCAAGAGACCCAGTACTTC. This gives the protein CASSLDFQETQYF. The gene calls are TRBV13 and TRBJ2-5, with D hard to call. The CDR3 has 13 residues. Deletions cut 1 base from V and 1 base from J, with 4 bases between. Germline V gene lookup returns CDR1 PRHDT and CDR2 FYEKMQ (reference sequence). Variable domain in full (rest from reference TRBV13 and TRBJ2-5): AAGVIQSPRHLIKEKRETATLKCYPIPRHDTVYWYQQGPGQDPQFLISFYEKMQSDKGSIPDRFSAQQFSDYHSELNMSSLELGDSALYFCASSLDFQETQYFGPGTRLLVL.

This clone has more than one count but fewer than ten. J is TRBJ1-1 and V is TRBV7-9; D is possibly TRBD1 (5 bases). Germline V CDR1 and CDR2: SEHNR, FQNEAQ (reference sequence). The CDR3 loop spans 14 amino acids. V was pared by 5 bases and J by 5 bases, with 15 bases between. The CDR3 bases are TGTGCCAGCAGCCTGATCAGGGAGGGAACTGAAGCTTTCTTT. This translates into CASSLIREGTEAFF.

This clone was counted between two and nine times. This rearrangement joins TRBV10-3 to TRBJ1-5; TRBD1 aligns across 7 bases. In germline, CDR1 is ENHRY, CDR2 SYGVKD. Unmatched junction bases numbered 1, after V lost 4 bases and J lost 7 bases. The CDR3 loop spans 12 amino acids. The CDR3 DNA is TGTGCCATCAGTGGGGACAGCCAGCCCCAGCATTTT. This codes for CAISGDSQPQHF.

The rearrangement joins TRBV27 to TRBJ2-1; no clear D gene. The CDR3 is 12 amino acids. CDR1 is MNHEY, CDR2 SMNVEV, per germline (reference sequence). Trimming removed 11 bases from V and 5 bases from J, with 13 bases in between. CDR3 DNA sequence: TGTGCCGTCGCTGGAGCCCACAATGAGCAGTTCTTC. This translates into CAVAGAHNEQFF.

This clone was counted once. CDR3: CASSMQTSIADTQYF. The CDR3 nucleotides are TGTGCCAGTAGTATGCAGACTAGTATCGCAGATACGCAGTATTTT. V gene TRBV19 combines with J gene TRBJ2-3; a possible D gene is TRBD2 (6 bases). V was shortened by 3 bases and J by 4 bases, with 14 bases between the two germline ends. Germline V CDR1 and CDR2: LNHDA, SQIVND (reference sequence). The CDR3 runs to 15 residues. The variable domain in full, with the rest retrieved from reference TRBV19 and TRBJ2-3, is DGGITQSPKYLFRKEGQNVTLSCEQNLNHDAMYWYRQDPGQGLRLIYYSQIVNDFQKGDIAEGYSVSREKKESFPLTVTSAQKNPTAFYLCASSMQTSIADTQYFGPGTRLTVL.

A single count supports this clone. The chain is built from TRBV2 and TRBJ1-1; the match to TRBD1 covers 9 bases. Germline trimming cut 9 bases from V and 9 bases from J; bases unmatched to any gene: 11. Germline V CDR1 and CDR2: SNHLY, FYNNEI. The CDR3 spans 13 residues. The CDR3 nucleotides read TGTGCCAGTGCCAGGACAGGGGCCCCAAAAGCTTTCTTT. Protein: CASARTGAPKAFF.

J is TRBJ2-7 and V is TRBV6-2 or TRBV6-3, with a tentative D call TRBD1 (5 bases). The CDR3 covers 11 residues. The germline CDR1 and CDR2 sequences are MNHEY and SVGEGT. V dropped 5 bases and J dropped 3 bases, with 5 bases sitting between them. CDR3 in DNA: TGTGCCAGCAGTGACAGCTACGAGCAGTACTTC. Its translation is CASSDSYEQYF.

This rearrangement joins TRBV5-1 to TRBJ1-2; 11 bases align to TRBD1. The CDR3 has 16 amino acids. J gave up 8 bases and V 3 bases, and 12 bases lay outside the gene matches. The V gene's germline CDR1 is SGHRS and CDR2 YFSETQ. The CDR3 DNA reads TGCGCCAGCAGCTCGGACCGGGGACAGGGGGGCGGCGGCTACACCTTC. This gives the protein CASSSDRGQGGGGYTF.

V and J are TRBV7-3 and TRBJ2-5; a weak D match, TRBD2 (5 bases). The CDR3 is 15 residues long. Germline V gives CDR1 SGHTA, CDR2 FQGTGA. Trimming pared 1 base from V and 1 base from J, leaving 10 bases between. The CDR3 loop reads CASSLKGEIQETQYF. DNA for the CDR3: TGTGCCAGCAGCTTAAAGGGAGAGATCCAAGAGACCCAGTACTTC.

This clone was observed once. V is TRBV19 and J is TRBJ2-4, with TRBD1 matching 11 bases. V was clipped by 7 bases and J by 7 bases; unmatched bases: 9. This CDR3 has 15 amino acids. The germline V gene encodes CDR1 LNHDA and CDR2 SQIVND (reference sequence). CDR3 in amino acids: CASTSRTGGLNIQYF. The CDR3, as DNA: TGTGCCAGTACCTCTAGGACAGGGGGCTTGAACATTCAGTACTTC.

The chain has TRBV29-1 and TRBJ1-2; a weak D match, TRBD1 (6 bases). The CDR3 totals 13 residues. Germline values: CDR1 SQVTM, CDR2 ANQGSEA. The germline V and J ends were trimmed by 4 bases and 5 bases, with 14 bases remaining between them. The CDR3 DNA sequence: TGCAGCGTTGTTACAGGGCCGGAGTATGGCTACACCTTC. Translating it yields CSVVTGPEYGYTF.

V and J are TRBV3-1 (or the pseudogene TRBV3-2) and TRBJ1-3; possible D gene TRBD1, 5 bases. The CDR3 loop spans 15 amino acids. Looked up from germline, CDR1 is LGHDT and CDR2 is YNNKEL (reference sequence). The ends were cut back, 2 bases at V and 1 base at J, with 9 bases in the middle. DNA for the CDR3: TGTGCCAGCAGCCAAAACAGGCCGTCTGGAAACACCATATATTTT. Translating it yields CASSQNRPSGNTIYF.

V is TRBV2 and J is TRBJ1-6; TRBD1 agrees at 8 bases. Trimming cost V 11 bases and J 5 bases; bases outside gene matches: 14. This CDR3 has 16 residues. Germline V gene sequence: CDR1 SNHLY, CDR2 FYNNEI. The DNA of the CDR3 is TGTGCCTCGCAAACCCAGGGGGCGGGTAATAATTCACCCCTCCACTTT. As protein: CASQTQGAGNNSPLHF.

This chain joins TRBV29-1 and TRBJ1-1, with a tentative D call TRBD1 (5 bases). V lost 6 bases to trimming and J lost 4 bases, with 12 bases between them. This CDR3 has 12 amino acids. CDR1 and CDR2 (germline): SQVTM, ANQGSEA. For the CDR3, the DNA is TGCAGCGTGAAGACGGGGGGCACTGAAGCTTTCTTT. Amino acids: CSVKTGGTEAFF.

The genes are TRBV27 and TRBJ1-4; no definite D call. The CDR3 extends over 13 amino acids. Germline V gene lookup returns CDR1 MNHEY and CDR2 SMNVEV (reference sequence). With 4 bases removed from V and 4 bases from J, the gap between germline ends came to 7 bases. As DNA, the CDR3 is TGTGCCAGCAGTTACGGTCGTAATGAAAAACTGTTTTTT. Its translation is CASSYGRNEKLFF.

V and J are TRBV7-9 and TRBJ2-3; 10 nucleotides agree with TRBD1. J was trimmed by 6 bases and V by 4 bases; bases with no gene match: 7. Germline V lookup: CDR1 SEHNR, CDR2 FQNEAQ (reference sequence). The CDR3 runs 15 residues. The CDR3 loop reads CASSSRDRGMDTQYF. CDR3 sequence (DNA): TGTGCCAGCAGCTCCCGGGACAGGGGTATGGATACGCAGTATTTT.

V gene TRBV2 combines with J gene TRBJ2-7; D not resolved. Germline CDR1 reads SNHLY; CDR2 reads FYNNEI. V gave up 4 bases and J gave up 6 bases, with 16 bases separating them. This CDR3 contains 14 residues. The CDR3 DNA reads as TGTGCCAGCAGTGTAAACCTTCCATCGAGCGAGCAGTACTTC. Translating it yields CASSVNLPSSEQYF. Drawing the rest from reference TRBV2 and TRBJ2-7, the complete variable domain is EPEVTQTPSHQVTQMGQEVILRCVPISNHLYFYWYRQILGQKVEFLVSFYNNEISEKSEIFDDQFSVERPDGSNFTLKIRSTKLEDSAMYFCASSVNLPSSEQYFGPGTRLTVT.

V usage is TRBV6-5 and J usage is TRBJ2-1, with D hard to call. Germline V gene sequence: CDR1 MNHEY, CDR2 SVGAGI. V was clipped by 0 bases and J by 5 bases, with 11 bases between them. This CDR3 region has 15 residues. In DNA, the CDR3 is TGTGCCAGCAGTTACTCGCGGCTGCTAAACAATGAGCAGTTCTTC. Protein product: CASSYSRLLNNEQFF.

The chain carries TRBV6-4 and TRBJ2-2, with D possibly matching TRBD2 (6 bases). Germline lookup yields CDR1 MRHNA and CDR2 SNTAGT. Trimming took off 4 bases at V and 3 bases at J, with 21 bases between the two ends. The CDR3 extends over 18 amino acids. Here the CDR3 reads CASSALSIGGTYTGELFF. The CDR3 bases are TGTGCCAGCAGTGCCCTCTCTATTGGGGGGACCTACACCGGGGAGCTGTTTTTT.

The chain is built from TRBV12-3 or TRBV12-4 and TRBJ2-7; weak D call: TRBD1 (6 bases). V was trimmed by 5 bases and J by 4 bases, leaving 12 bases between them. CDR3 length equals 13 residues. The CDR3 nucleotides are TGTGCCAGCAGTCCCGCCGGGACATACGAGCAGTACTTC. Encoded protein: CASSPAGTYEQYF.

The genes are TRBV7-2 and TRBJ1-2; D uncertain. The CDR3 totals 13 residues. Deletions cut 4 bases from V and 8 bases from J, with 14 bases between. In germline, CDR1 is SGHTA, CDR2 FQGNSA. CDR3 amino acids: CASSSRDLRGYTF. CDR3 in DNA: TGTGCCAGCAGCTCCCGGGATCTAAGGGGCTACACCTTC.

The count of this clone is one. The chain couples TRBV12-3 or TRBV12-4 to TRBJ2-1, with 16 positions matching TRBD2. The CDR3 runs to 13 residues. V trimming: 5 bases; J trimming: 15 bases; junction bases outside the gene matches: 4. Here the CDR3 DNA reads TGTGCCAGCAGTACGGGACTAGCGGGAGGGCCGTTCTTC. Translation gives CASSTGLAGGPFF.

The chain has TRBV19 and TRBJ1-6; TRBD1 matches 7 bases. The V segment lost 6 bases and the J segment 6 bases; nucleotides outside the gene matches: 11. This CDR3 comprises 16 residues. CDR1 and CDR2 from the germline V gene are LNHDA and SQIVND (reference sequence). In DNA, the CDR3 is TGTGCCAGTAGCCCCCGAGGGGGCGCGGGTAATTCACCCCTCCACTTT. Its protein product is CASSPRGGAGNSPLHF.

This clone was detected only a few times. The rearrangement links TRBV5-1 to TRBJ1-2; possibly TRBD1 for D (5 bases). The V end was cut by 0 bases, the J end by 0 bases, with 12 bases between. The CDR3 runs 16 residues. Germline values: CDR1 SGHRS, CDR2 YFSETQ. This chain's CDR3 is CASSLEQGSANYGYTF. The CDR3 nucleotides read TGCGCCAGCAGCTTGGAGCAGGGTTCAGCTAACTATGGCTACACCTTC.